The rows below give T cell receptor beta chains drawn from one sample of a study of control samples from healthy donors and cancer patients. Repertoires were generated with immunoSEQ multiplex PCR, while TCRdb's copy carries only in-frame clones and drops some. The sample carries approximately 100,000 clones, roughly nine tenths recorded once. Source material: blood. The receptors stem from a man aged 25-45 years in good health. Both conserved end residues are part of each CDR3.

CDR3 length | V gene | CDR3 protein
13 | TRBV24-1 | CATRDSRSGGYTF
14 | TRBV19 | CASSIAGALSLLHF
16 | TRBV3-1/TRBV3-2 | CASSQDSTGGHHEQYF
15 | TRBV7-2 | CASSPTRDLNTEAFF
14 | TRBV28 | CASSLGATNEKLFF
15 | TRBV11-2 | CASSSGQSIFYEQYF
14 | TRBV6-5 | CASSYQDGPYEQYF
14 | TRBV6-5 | CASRLQDGYNEQFF
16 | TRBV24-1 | CATSGLPGGITGELFF
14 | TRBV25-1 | CASSPNRGRETQYF
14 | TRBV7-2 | CASRFGTQGVGYTF
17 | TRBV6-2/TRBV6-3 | CASSWTGTGGMGTEAFF
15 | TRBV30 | CAWSAPTAGADTQYF
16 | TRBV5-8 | CASTLGLAQIQETQYF
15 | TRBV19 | CASSISLSSYNEQFF
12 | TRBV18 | CASSPTNEKLFF
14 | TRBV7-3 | CASSPGLNTGELFF
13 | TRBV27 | CASSFRGSTEAFF
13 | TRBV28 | CASLAGVTGELFF
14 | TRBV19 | CASRSWDLNTEAFF
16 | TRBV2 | CASSEWGAFSNQPQHF
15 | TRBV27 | CASSLDGRVGTEAFF
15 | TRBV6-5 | CASSYTGSGPETQYF
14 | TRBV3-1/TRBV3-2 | CASSSQGLDTEAFF
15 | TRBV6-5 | CASSYSTGGSETQYF
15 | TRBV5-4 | CASSLSGEGTGELFF
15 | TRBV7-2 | CASSPQGRWGDEQFF
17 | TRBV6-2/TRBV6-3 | CASSYWMTGSAYNEQFF
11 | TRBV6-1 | CASSEAGGYTF
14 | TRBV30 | CALRPRDRDYGYTF
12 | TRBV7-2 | CASSLYRNEQFF
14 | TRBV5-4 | CASSFPGLYYGYTF
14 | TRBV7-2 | CASSGRDRGNTQYF
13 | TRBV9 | CASSVAWGNTIYF
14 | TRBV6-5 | CASRGRSWNYGYTF
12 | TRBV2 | CASSDSGNTIYF
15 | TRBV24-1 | CATSVPGANPYGYTF
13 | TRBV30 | CAWSDRGVIKDTF
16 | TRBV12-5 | CASGLATGEDAGELFF
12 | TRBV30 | CAWSVRGNTIYF
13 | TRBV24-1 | CATSDRGQIGYTF
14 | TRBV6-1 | CASSETGYTDTQYF
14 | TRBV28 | CASTLPGHKQTQYF
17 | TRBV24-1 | CATSDASQGALSQPQHF
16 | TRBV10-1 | CASSETVAGSTGELFF
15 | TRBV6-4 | CASSDGDGQADTQYF
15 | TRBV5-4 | CASSGSGGIQETQYF
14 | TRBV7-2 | CASSGGTGENGYTF
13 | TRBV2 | CASSERVTYGYTF
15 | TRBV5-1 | CASSGSDRGSHTQYF
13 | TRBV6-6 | CASRTGQGYGYTF
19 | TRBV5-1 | CASSFRVTSGGTSTDTQYF
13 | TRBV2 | CASRVGSTDTQYF
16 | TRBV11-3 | CASSPGTGGTYNEQFF
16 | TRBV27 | CASSTNPGQTNYGYTF
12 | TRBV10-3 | CAISEDTYGYTF
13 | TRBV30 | CAWRVQGATGYTF
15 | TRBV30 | CAWGLLATSTDTQYF
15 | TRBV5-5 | CASSRGVPIWETQYF